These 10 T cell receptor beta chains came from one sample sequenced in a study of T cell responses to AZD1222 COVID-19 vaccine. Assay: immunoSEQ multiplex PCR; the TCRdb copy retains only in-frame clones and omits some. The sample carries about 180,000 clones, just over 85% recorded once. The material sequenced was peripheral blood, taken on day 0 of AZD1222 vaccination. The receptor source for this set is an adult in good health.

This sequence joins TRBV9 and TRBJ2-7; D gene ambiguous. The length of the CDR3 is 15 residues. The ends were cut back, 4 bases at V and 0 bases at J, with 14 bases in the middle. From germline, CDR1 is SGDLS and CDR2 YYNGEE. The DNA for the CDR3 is TGTGCCAGCAGCCCCCAGAGCTTCTTCTCCTACGAGCAGTACTTC. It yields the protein CASSPQSFFSYEQYF.

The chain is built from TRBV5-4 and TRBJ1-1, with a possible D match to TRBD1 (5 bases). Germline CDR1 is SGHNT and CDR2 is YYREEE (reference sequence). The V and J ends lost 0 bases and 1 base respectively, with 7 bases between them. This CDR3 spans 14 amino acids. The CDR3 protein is CASSLDGANTEAFF. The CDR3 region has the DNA TGTGCCAGCAGCTTGGATGGGGCGAACACTGAAGCTTTCTTT.

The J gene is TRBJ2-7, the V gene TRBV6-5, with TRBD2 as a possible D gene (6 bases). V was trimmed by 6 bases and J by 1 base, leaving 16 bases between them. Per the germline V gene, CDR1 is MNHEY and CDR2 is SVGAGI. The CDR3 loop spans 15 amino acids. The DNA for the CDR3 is TGTGCCAGCAGGGTGGGACTCCTTGAGTCCTACGAGCAGTACTTC. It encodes CASRVGLLESYEQYF.

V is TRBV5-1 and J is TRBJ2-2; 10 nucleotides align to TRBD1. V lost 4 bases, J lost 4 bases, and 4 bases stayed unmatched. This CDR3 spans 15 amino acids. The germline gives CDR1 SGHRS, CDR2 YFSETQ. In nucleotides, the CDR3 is TGCGCCAGCAGCCACTGGGACAGGGGCACCGGGGAGCTGTTTTTT. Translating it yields CASSHWDRGTGELFF.

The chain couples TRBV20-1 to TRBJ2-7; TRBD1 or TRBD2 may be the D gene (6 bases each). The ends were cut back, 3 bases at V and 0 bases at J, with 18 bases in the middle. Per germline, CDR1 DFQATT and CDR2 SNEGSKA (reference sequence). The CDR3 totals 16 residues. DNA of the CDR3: TGCAGTGCTAGTGGCATCGGGGGCGCGAGCTCCTACGAGCAGTACTTC. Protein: CSASGIGGASSYEQYF.

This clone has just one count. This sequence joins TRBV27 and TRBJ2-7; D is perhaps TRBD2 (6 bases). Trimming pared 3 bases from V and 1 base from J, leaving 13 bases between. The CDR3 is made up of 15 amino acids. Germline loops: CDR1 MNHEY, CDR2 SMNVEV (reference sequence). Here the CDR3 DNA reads TGTGCCAGCAGTTTTGGGGCGGGGTATTCCTACGAGCAGTACTTC. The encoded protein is CASSFGAGYSYEQYF.

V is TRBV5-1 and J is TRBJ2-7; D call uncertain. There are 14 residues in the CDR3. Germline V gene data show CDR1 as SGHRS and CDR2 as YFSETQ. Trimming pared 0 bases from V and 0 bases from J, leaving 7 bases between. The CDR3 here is CASSLGSSSYEQYF. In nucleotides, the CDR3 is TGCGCCAGCAGCTTGGGCTCGAGCTCCTACGAGCAGTACTTC.

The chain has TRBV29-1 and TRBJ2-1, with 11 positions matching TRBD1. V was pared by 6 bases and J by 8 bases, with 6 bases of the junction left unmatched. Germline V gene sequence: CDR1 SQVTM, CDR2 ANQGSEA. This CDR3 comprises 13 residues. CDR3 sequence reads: CSVKDRGLHEQFF. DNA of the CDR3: TGCAGCGTAAAGGACAGGGGGCTCCATGAGCAGTTCTTC.

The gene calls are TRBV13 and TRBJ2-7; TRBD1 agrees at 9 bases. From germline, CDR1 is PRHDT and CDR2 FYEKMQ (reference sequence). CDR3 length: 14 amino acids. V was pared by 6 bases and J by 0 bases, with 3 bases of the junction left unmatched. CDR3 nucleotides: TGTGCCAGCAGTGGACAGGGGTCCTCCTACGAGCAGTACTTC. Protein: CASSGQGSSYEQYF.

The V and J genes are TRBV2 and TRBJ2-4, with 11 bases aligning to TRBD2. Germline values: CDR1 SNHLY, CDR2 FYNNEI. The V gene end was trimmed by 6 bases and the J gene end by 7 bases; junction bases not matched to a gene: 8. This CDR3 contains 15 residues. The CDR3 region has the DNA TGTGCCAGCAGCTTAACTAGCGGGAGTTCTAACATTCAGTACTTC. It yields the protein CASSLTSGSSNIQYF.